This T cell receptor beta chain was identified in a study of response to subunit inactivated influenza vaccine. Germline lookup yields CDR1 SGHDT and CDR2 YYEEEE. Losses at the gene ends were 4 bases for V and 1 base for J; bases not matched to a gene: 15. The CDR3 has 18 amino acids. TCRdb reanalysed the RT-PCR reads using MiXCR and keeps one entry per CDR3 protein. Seen here are about 180,000 distinct CDR3 sequences, 7.5% to 10% observed once, and the top ten hold 11%. The chain couples TRBV5-6 to TRBJ2-5, with TRBD2 matching 8 bases. The receptor was derived from a man aged 45-65 years who received an inactivated influenza vaccine. The sequencing used non-naive T cells sorted from PBMCs, collected on the day of vaccination. The CDR3 region is CASSPSTGGRVGQETQYF. The CDR3 nucleotides read TGTGCCAGCAGCCCTTCCACGGGGGGGCGGGTAGGCCAAGAGACCCAGTACTTC.